These 15 T cell receptor beta chains were sequenced from one sample in a study of response to subunit inactivated influenza vaccine. Using its own MiXCR run on the RT-PCR reads, TCRdb lists one record per CDR3 protein. The profile shows around 580,000 distinct CDR3 sequences, around 11% of them singletons. The sequencing used PBMCs from blood, collected on the day of vaccination. The source is a man over 45 who received an inactivated influenza vaccine.

The chain combines TRBV5-1 with TRBJ2-1; 12 bases align to TRBD2. This CDR3 region has 16 residues. Germline V gene sequence: CDR1 SGHRS, CDR2 YFSETQ. Trimming removed 3 bases from V and 7 bases from J; junction bases left unmatched: 8. CDR3 bases: TGCGCCAGCAGCTCTTCTAGCGGGGGGGCGGCGAATGAGCAGTTCTTC. Its protein product is CASSSSSGGAANEQFF.

At least ten counts were recorded for this clonotype. The CDR3 reads CASSKGPLNTEAFF. The CDR3 region has the DNA TGTGCCAGCAGCAAAGGGCCTTTGAACACTGAAGCTTTCTTT. V is TRBV27 and J is TRBJ1-1; D remains unclear. V was cut by 6 bases and J by 0 bases, with 11 bases left in between. Germline CDR1 MNHEY, CDR2 SMNVEV (reference sequence). There are 14 residues in the CDR3.

This clonotype was found many times. The V and J genes are TRBV7-2 and TRBJ2-2; TRBD2 might be the D (5 bases). Germline lookup yields CDR1 SGHTA and CDR2 FQGNSA. V shed 2 bases and J shed 0 bases, with 10 bases lying between them. The length of the CDR3 is 16 residues. In DNA form, the CDR3 reads TGTGCCAGCAGCTTAAGCGGCAGTACGAACACCGGGGAGCTGTTTTTT. This sequence encodes CASSLSGSTNTGELFF.

Ten or more counts support this clonotype. The chain joins TRBV12-3 or TRBV12-4 to TRBJ2-6; maybe TRBD1 (6 bases). Trimming shortened V by 1 base and J by 4 bases, and 11 bases separated the two germline ends. The CDR3 totals 16 residues. CDR3 loop: CASSLVGAKGANVLTF. For the CDR3, the DNA is TGTGCCAGCAGTTTAGTGGGGGCGAAAGGGGCCAACGTCCTGACTTTC.

This clonotype was seen many times. This sequence joins TRBV3-1 and TRBJ1-4; 7 bases fit TRBD1. V lost 3 bases, J lost 5 bases, and 3 bases stayed unmatched. CDR1 and CDR2 (germline): LGHDT, YNNKEL (reference sequence). CDR3 length equals 14 residues. The CDR3 protein is CASSHGQENEKLFF. The CDR3 DNA follows: TGTGCCAGCAGCCACGGACAGGAGAATGAAAAACTGTTTTTT. The full variable domain, its missing parts supplied by reference TRBV3-1 and TRBJ1-4, is DTAVSQTPKYLVTQMGNDKSIKCEQNLGHDTMYWYKQDSKKFLKIMFSYNNKELIINETVPNRFSPKSPDKAHLNLHINSLELGDSAVYFCASSHGQENEKLFFGSGTQLSVL.

The sample holds many counts of this clonotype. The CDR3 nucleotides are TGTGCCAGCAGCACTAGTGGGACAGGACCATACAATGAGCAGTTCTTC. Translating it yields CASSTSGTGPYNEQFF. The genes are TRBV6-1 and TRBJ2-1; TRBD1 aligns across 8 bases. V was clipped by 6 bases and J by 4 bases; unmatched bases: 11. Germline V gives CDR1 MNHNS, CDR2 SASEGT. The CDR3 has 16 amino acids.

The gene calls are TRBV5-1 and TRBJ2-1; D not certain. Germline CDR1 and CDR2: SGHRS and YFSETQ. The CDR3 covers 13 residues. V was clipped by 1 base and J by 11 bases, with 13 bases between them. CDR3: CASSLSGGPQQFF. For the CDR3, the DNA is TGCGCCAGCAGCTTGTCCGGCGGCCCCCAGCAGTTCTTC.

This clonotype was counted a few times. This chain joins TRBV5-1 and TRBJ2-1, with 8 bases that match TRBD2. The ends lost 0 bases at V and 7 bases at J; junction bases unmatched: 6. The CDR3 loop spans 15 amino acids. Germline V gene lookup returns CDR1 SGHRS and CDR2 YFSETQ. CDR3 protein: CASSLEGLAGNEQFF. CDR3 bases: TGCGCCAGCAGCTTGGAAGGACTAGCTGGGAATGAGCAGTTCTTC.

This clonotype has at least ten counts. V and J are TRBV5-6 and TRBJ1-5; D gene uncertain. Trimming stripped 2 bases from V and 6 bases from J, with 6 bases between. Germline assignment: CDR1 SGHDT and CDR2 YYEEEE. The length of the CDR3 is 12 residues. The CDR3 sequence: CASSLVGQPQHF. In DNA, the CDR3 is TGTGCCAGCAGCTTAGTAGGTCAGCCCCAGCATTTT.

This sequence joins TRBV28 and TRBJ2-7, with D tentatively TRBD1 (6 bases). This CDR3 comprises 12 residues. In germline, CDR1 is MDHEN, CDR2 SYDVKM. Trimming took off 8 bases at V and 3 bases at J, with 11 bases between the two ends. The CDR3 nucleotides read TGTGCCAGCCGGGACACCCTCTACGAGCAGTACTTC. Translating gives CASRDTLYEQYF. The whole variable domain, remainder taken from reference TRBV28 and TRBJ2-7, is DVKVTQSSRYLVKRTGEKVFLECVQDMDHENMFWYRQDPGLGLRLIYFSYDVKMKEKGDIPEGYSVSREKKERFSLILESASTNQTSMYLCASRDTLYEQYFGPGTRLTVT.

V and J are TRBV10-3 and TRBJ2-7; D is possibly TRBD2 (5 bases). This CDR3 spans 13 amino acids. Trimming took 3 bases from V and 4 from J, leaving 10 bases between them. Per the germline V gene, CDR1 is ENHRY and CDR2 is SYGVKD. The CDR3 sequence is CAISDPSTYEQYF. The DNA of the CDR3 is TGTGCCATCAGTGACCCTAGCACTTACGAGCAGTACTTC.

This chain connects TRBV6-2 or TRBV6-3 to TRBJ2-1; 14 positions match TRBD2. The V and J ends lost 2 bases and 0 bases, in that order; junction bases with no gene match: 9. CDR1 is MNHEY and CDR2 is SVGEGT in the germline V gene. This CDR3 spans 20 amino acids. Here the CDR3 reads CASSYPTSGRVQSSYNEQFF. The CDR3 DNA sequence: TGTGCCAGCAGTTACCCGACTAGCGGGAGGGTCCAGAGCTCCTACAATGAGCAGTTCTTC.

This clonotype was recorded at least ten times. The chain uses TRBV12-3 or TRBV12-4 and TRBJ2-5; unclear D gene. This CDR3 spans 17 amino acids. V was pared by 3 bases and J by 0 bases, with 17 bases between. For the CDR3, the DNA is TGTGCCAGCAGTTTCCCCGACTGGGGTTCCGACCAAGAGACCCAGTACTTC. This sequence encodes CASSFPDWGSDQETQYF.

The table lists this clonotype with many counts. V and J are TRBV5-1 and TRBJ2-1; TRBD2 matches at 14 bases. J gave up 7 bases and V 4 bases, and 4 bases lay outside the gene matches. Germline V gives CDR1 SGHRS, CDR2 YFSETQ. The CDR3 has 15 residues. CDR3 in DNA: TGCGCCAGCAGCGAGGGACTAGCGGGAGATAATGAGCAGTTCTTC. This encodes CASSEGLAGDNEQFF. Variable domain in full (rest from reference TRBV5-1 and TRBJ2-1): KAGVTQTPRYLIKTRGQQVTLSCSPISGHRSVSWYQQTPGQGLQFLFEYFSETQRNKGNFPGRFSGRQFSNSRSEMNVSTLELGDSALYLCASSEGLAGDNEQFFGPGTRLTVL.

The rearrangement links TRBV7-2 to TRBJ2-2; the D is unclear. CDR1 is SGHTA and CDR2 is FQGNSA in the germline V gene. The germline V and J ends were trimmed by 3 bases and 5 bases, with 10 bases remaining between them. The CDR3 has 14 amino acids. The CDR3 spells CASSFQSGTGELFF. DNA of the CDR3: TGTGCCAGCAGCTTCCAGAGTGGGACCGGGGAGCTGTTTTTT.